These 29 T cell receptor beta chains share one sample of origin, sequenced in a study of T cells in tuberculosis. Sorting used thawed, overnight-rested PBMC stained with anti-CD3, a viability dye and GMM-loaded CD1B tetramer. CD1B tetramers were loaded with Rhodococcus equi-derived C32 glucose monomycolate. Profiling relied on immunoSEQ multiplex PCR, and the TCRdb table lists in-frame clones only, not all of them. The data contain 54,000 or so clones, 81% of them singletons. The sample was CD1b-GMM tetramer-negative cells sorted from PBMCs. These TCRs come from an adult woman with latent tuberculosis.

This rearrangement joins TRBV7-2 to TRBJ2-4; D unresolved. This CDR3 region has 12 residues. Germline V gene sequence: CDR1 SGHTA, CDR2 FQGNSA. The germline V and J ends were trimmed by 4 bases and 5 bases, with 6 bases remaining between them. CDR3 sequence reads: CASSSLENIQYF. CDR3 DNA: TGTGCCAGCAGCTCCCTTGAAAACATTCAGTACTTC.

The chain joins TRBV5-6 to TRBJ1-5; D remains unclear. Germline CDR1 and CDR2: SGHDT and YYEEEE. The CDR3 loop spans 14 amino acids. Trimming took 0 bases from V and 3 from J, leaving 7 bases between them. The CDR3 spells CASSLGQINQPQHF. CDR3 in DNA: TGTGCCAGCAGCTTGGGGCAGATCAATCAGCCCCAGCATTTT.

This chain connects TRBV4-1 to TRBJ2-7, with 7 bases identical to TRBD1. Germline V gene data show CDR1 as MGHRA and CDR2 as YSYEKL. This CDR3 region has 15 residues. The junction had 13 bases not matched to a gene; V was cut back by 4 bases and J by 7 bases. The CDR3 region is CASSLIGGAMEEQYF. In nucleotides, the CDR3 is TGCGCCAGCAGCCTCATAGGGGGCGCAATGGAAGAGCAGTACTTC.

CDR3 amino acids: CASSAQVRSYEQYF. For the CDR3, the DNA is TGTGCCAGCAGCGCCCAGGTCAGATCCTACGAGCAGTACTTC. The chain recombines TRBV7-2 with TRBJ2-7; D is uncertain. The CDR3 length is 14 residues. The germline CDR1 and CDR2 sequences are SGHTA and FQGNSA. Deletions cut 5 bases from V and 1 base from J, with 12 bases between.

J is TRBJ1-1 and V is TRBV5-6; D remains ambiguous. V gave up 1 base and J gave up 1 base, with 8 bases separating them. The CDR3 spans 14 residues. Germline V lookup: CDR1 SGHDT, CDR2 YYEEEE. The CDR3 coding sequence is TGTGCCAGCAGCTTGTACGGAGCGAACACTGAAGCTTTCTTT. Translated, it gives CASSLYGANTEAFF.

The chain combines TRBV6-1 with TRBJ2-5; D uncertain. The CDR3 runs 11 residues. V lost 11 bases and J lost 2, with 9 bases in between. Germline V gene sequence: CDR1 MNHNS, CDR2 SASEGT. CDR3 in amino acids: CAVAQQETQYF. In nucleotides, the CDR3 is TGTGCCGTGGCACAGCAAGAGACCCAGTACTTC.

The chain uses TRBV7-2 and TRBJ2-3; 8 nucleotides align to TRBD2. Germline CDR1 reads SGHTA; CDR2 reads FQGNSA. Germline trimming cut 4 bases from V and 10 bases from J; bases unmatched to any gene: 19. The CDR3 consists of 17 residues. The CDR3 loop is CASSSRLAGGLPYPQYF. In DNA, the CDR3 is TGTGCCAGCAGCTCCCGACTGGCGGGGGGCCTCCCATATCCGCAGTATTTT.

The chain combines TRBV28 with TRBJ1-5; D is uncertain. Trimming removed 2 bases at V and 6 bases at J, with 11 bases between. Germline CDR1 reads MDHEN; CDR2 reads SYDVKM. The CDR3 runs to 14 residues. The CDR3 protein is CASSLAHGSQPQHF. CDR3 DNA sequence: TGTGCCAGCAGTTTAGCCCATGGGAGTCAGCCCCAGCATTTT.

This clone was counted between two and nine times. The rearrangement joins TRBV19 to TRBJ1-3, with a possible D match to TRBD1 (5 bases). Germline assignment: CDR1 LNHDA and CDR2 SQIVND (reference sequence). CDR3 length equals 15 residues. Trimming took off 3 bases at V and 2 bases at J, with 11 bases between the two ends. This CDR3 reads CASSMGPGAGNTIYF. DNA for the CDR3: TGTGCCAGTAGTATGGGTCCGGGGGCTGGAAACACCATATATTTT.

The chain links TRBV21-1 to TRBJ1-2; the D call of TRBD1 is as the table states it, not checked on the DNA. TRBV21-1 has pseudogene status. The CDR3 loop spans 14 amino acids. CDR3 amino acids: CASSKGGQPYGYTF. CDR3 DNA sequence: TGTGCCAGCAGCAAAGGGGGACAGCCCTATGGCTACACCTTC.

CDR3 amino acids: CASRLIAGPPYNEQFF. CDR3 DNA sequence: TGTGCCAGTAGACTCATAGCGGGGCCTCCCTACAATGAGCAGTTCTTC. The J gene is TRBJ2-1, the V gene TRBV19; the match to TRBD2 covers 8 bases. Germline CDR1 reads LNHDA; CDR2 reads SQIVND (reference sequence). Trimming removed 6 bases from V and 2 bases from J; junction bases left unmatched: 9. The CDR3 runs 16 residues.

The chain joins TRBV5-4 to TRBJ2-7; 9 positions match TRBD1. With 4 bases clipped from V and 2 bases from J, the junction kept 7 bases outside the gene matches. Looked up from germline, CDR1 is SGHNT and CDR2 is YYREEE (reference sequence). The CDR3 contains 15 residues. This CDR3 reads CASSTWTGDPYEQYF. The CDR3 nucleotides read TGTGCCAGCAGCACTTGGACAGGGGACCCCTACGAGCAGTACTTC.

The V gene is TRBV5-5, the J gene TRBJ1-2, with a tentative D call TRBD1 (5 bases). The CDR3 has 14 residues. Germline values: CDR1 SGHKS, CDR2 YYEKEE (reference sequence). Trimming took 0 bases from V and 6 from J, leaving 12 bases between them. The CDR3 nucleotides are TGTGCCAGCAGCTTGGAAACAGGCTGGGATGGCTACACCTTC. Its protein is CASSLETGWDGYTF.

V gene TRBV18 combines with J gene TRBJ2-5; 11 bases agree with TRBD1. V shed 6 bases, J shed 5 bases, and the junction held 11 bases outside the gene matches. The CDR3 contains 16 residues. Germline CDR1 and CDR2: KGHSH and LQKENI. The CDR3 DNA reads TGTGCCAGCTCTCCGGACAGGGGGCGCCCCCAGGAGACCCAGTACTTC. This encodes CASSPDRGRPQETQYF. The full variable domain, with the rest looked up from reference TRBV18 and TRBJ2-5, is NAGVMQNPRHLVRRRGQEARLRCSPMKGHSHVYWYRQLPEEGLKFMVYLQKENIIDESGMPKERFSAEFPKEGPSILRIQQVVRGDSAAYFCASSPDRGRPQETQYFGPGTRLLVL.

In this sample, this clone turned up a few times. The chain has TRBV30 and TRBJ1-2, with D unclear. The CDR3 spans 14 residues. Trimming cost V 1 base and J 0 bases, with 9 bases left between them. CDR1 and CDR2 (germline): GTSNPN, SVGIG (reference sequence). The CDR3 DNA reads as TGTGCCTGGAGTGGAGACTTCACTAACTATGGCTACACCTTC. This gives the protein CAWSGDFTNYGYTF. The full variable domain, rest sourced from reference TRBV30 and TRBJ1-2, is SQTIHQWPATLVQPVGSPLSLECTVEGTSNPNLYWYRQAAGRGLQLLFYSVGIGQISSEVPQNLSASRPQDRQFILSSKKLLLSDSGFYLCAWSGDFTNYGYTFGSGTRLTVV.

V usage is TRBV6-1 and J usage is TRBJ2-1; D remains unclear. Trimming removed 3 bases from V and 9 bases from J, with 9 bases in between. The germline V gene encodes CDR1 MNHNS and CDR2 SASEGT. This CDR3 is built from 12 residues. CDR3 bases: TGTGCCAGCAGTGAGTCGAGGAGTGAGCAGTTCTTC. Its translation is CASSESRSEQFF.

The gene calls are TRBV4-2 and TRBJ2-5; TRBD1 might be the D (6 bases). This CDR3 is built from 14 residues. V was shortened by 0 bases and J by 3 bases, with 8 bases between the two germline ends. Germline-derived CDR1 and CDR2 are LGHNA and YNFKEQ. CDR3 residues: CASSQDTGKETQYF. In DNA, the CDR3 is TGTGCCAGCAGCCAAGATACAGGGAAAGAGACCCAGTACTTC.

A single count supports this clone. V and J are TRBV19 and TRBJ1-3; no definite D call. Trimming pared 7 bases from V and 0 bases from J, leaving 10 bases between. Per germline, CDR1 LNHDA and CDR2 SQIVND (reference sequence). The CDR3 loop spans 14 amino acids. The CDR3, as DNA: TGTGCCAGTACCCCGGCGGGCTCTGGAAACACCATATATTTT. Protein: CASTPAGSGNTIYF. Complete variable domain (other parts from reference TRBV19 and TRBJ1-3): DGGITQSPKYLFRKEGQNVTLSCEQNLNHDAMYWYRQDPGQGLRLIYYSQIVNDFQKGDIAEGYSVSREKKESFPLTVTSAQKNPTAFYLCASTPAGSGNTIYFGEGSWLTVV.

The chain joins TRBV9 to TRBJ2-7; no firm D call. The germline V gene has CDR1 SGDLS and CDR2 YYNGEE. CDR3 length: 14 amino acids. The V gene lost 0 bases and the J gene lost 5 bases, with 12 bases spanning the gap. The CDR3 coding sequence is TGTGCCAGCAGCGTAGGCGGCCTTCCCGACGAGCAGTACTTC. Translating gives CASSVGGLPDEQYF.

The chain joins TRBV14 to TRBJ1-1; the D is unclear. This CDR3 region has 12 residues. Trimming shortened V by 4 bases and J by 1 base, and 4 bases separated the two germline ends. The V gene's germline CDR1 is SGHDN and CDR2 FVKESK. The CDR3 DNA follows: TGTGCCAGCAGCCGAGGGAACACTGAAGCTTTCTTT. Translation: CASSRGNTEAFF.

J is TRBJ2-2 and V is TRBV27; 12 nucleotides match TRBD2. The CDR3 is made up of 17 amino acids. V was clipped by 6 bases and J by 6 bases; unmatched bases: 11. Germline V lookup: CDR1 MNHEY, CDR2 SMNVEV (reference sequence). This chain's CDR3 is CASRFDPGLAGSGELFF. The DNA for the CDR3 is TGTGCCAGCAGATTTGACCCCGGACTAGCGGGATCCGGGGAGCTGTTTTTT.

The V call is TRBV10-3, the J call TRBJ2-7; D is uncertain. This CDR3 region has 13 residues. Trimming left V 4 bases short and J 6 bases short, with 13 bases between. Germline assignment: CDR1 ENHRY and CDR2 SYGVKD. CDR3 residues: CAISGAGSSEQYF. The DNA for the CDR3 is TGTGCCATCAGTGGGGCAGGAAGTAGCGAGCAGTACTTC.

V and J are TRBV7-3 and TRBJ2-1; D perhaps matches TRBD2 (6 bases). Germline assignment: CDR1 SGHTA and CDR2 FQGTGA. V lost 2 bases and J lost 4, with 12 bases in between. The CDR3 loop spans 15 amino acids. The CDR3: CASSLGGEGYNEQFF. Here the CDR3 DNA reads TGTGCCAGCAGCTTAGGAGGGGAAGGGTACAATGAGCAGTTCTTC.

The J gene is TRBJ2-1, the V gene TRBV10-3, with D possibly TRBD1 on 5 matching bases. Germline V gene data show CDR1 as ENHRY and CDR2 as SYGVKD. CDR3 length: 13 residues. Trimming left V 3 bases short and J 8 bases short, with 11 bases between. As DNA, the CDR3 is TGTGCCATCAGTGAAGAAGGCAGGGATGAGCAGTTCTTC. As protein: CAISEEGRDEQFF.

The V call is TRBV5-6, the J call TRBJ2-1, with 8 nucleotides matching TRBD2. From germline, CDR1 is SGHDT and CDR2 YYEEEE. The CDR3 extends over 15 amino acids. V dropped 3 bases and J dropped 8; count of bases not matched to a gene: 10. CDR3 nucleotides: TGTGCCAGCAGCTGGCAGCGGGAGCGGAGGGATGAGCAGTTCTTC. This codes for CASSWQRERRDEQFF.

The chain combines TRBV5-5 with TRBJ2-1; D is possibly TRBD2 (6 bases). The CDR3 length is 14 residues. V dropped 4 bases and J dropped 3 bases, with 11 bases sitting between them. In germline, CDR1 is SGHKS, CDR2 YYEKEE (reference sequence). CDR3 sequence reads: CASSLEGFYNEQFF. In DNA form, the CDR3 reads TGTGCCAGCAGCCTGGAGGGGTTCTACAATGAGCAGTTCTTC.

The chain joins TRBV28 to TRBJ2-7; D remains ambiguous. The CDR3 has 12 amino acids. Trimming took 1 base from V and 13 from J, leaving 14 bases between them. The germline CDR1 and CDR2 sequences are MDHEN and SYDVKM. This CDR3 reads CASSLYPGEEYF. The CDR3 DNA follows: TGTGCCAGCAGTTTATACCCCGGTGAGGAATACTTC. The whole variable domain, filled in from reference TRBV28 and TRBJ2-7, reads DVKVTQSSRYLVKRTGEKVFLECVQDMDHENMFWYRQDPGLGLRLIYFSYDVKMKEKGDIPEGYSVSREKKERFSLILESASTNQTSMYLCASSLYPGEEYFGPGTRLTVT.

In its sample, this clone ranks as medium-sized. The gene calls are TRBV2 and TRBJ2-1; 8 bases are a match to TRBD1. The V segment lost 5 bases and the J segment 0 bases; nucleotides outside the gene matches: 3. Germline loops: CDR1 SNHLY, CDR2 FYNNEI. The CDR3 is made up of 15 amino acids. The CDR3 loop reads CASSITGGSYNEQFF. The CDR3 region has the DNA TGTGCCAGCAGTATTACAGGGGGCTCCTACAATGAGCAGTTCTTC. Using reference TRBV2 and TRBJ2-1 for the parts outside the CDR3, the full variable domain is EPEVTQTPSHQVTQMGQEVILRCVPISNHLYFYWYRQILGQKVEFLVSFYNNEISEKSEIFDDQFSVERPDGSNFTLKIRSTKLEDSAMYFCASSITGGSYNEQFFGPGTRLTVL.

V and J are TRBV11-3 and TRBJ2-6; 10 nucleotides match TRBD1. Germline loops: CDR1 SGHNT, CDR2 YENEEA. This CDR3 has 17 amino acids. V lost 2 bases to trimming and J lost 2 bases; unmatched junction nucleotides: 3. The chain's CDR3 is CASSLMTGGTGANVLTF. DNA of the CDR3: TGTGCCAGCAGCTTAATGACAGGGGGCACTGGGGCCAACGTCCTGACTTTC.